This T cell receptor beta chain was identified in a study of shared clonotypes between healthy human individuals. Looking at the study overall: CD8 memory received one plate per donor, CD8 naive two, CD4 memory three and CD4 naive three.

This clone has more than one count but fewer than ten. Sequencing was at deep level. Replicate PCRs run on sorted subsets employed around 200 ng DNA, tens of thousands of T cell genomes. Repertoires were generated with immunoSEQ multiplex PCR, while TCRdb's copy carries only in-frame clones and drops some. There are under 2,500,000 clones in the sample; more than 90% occur only once, and approximately 0.13% lies in the top ten. Trimming left V 5 bases short and J 1 base short, with 6 bases between. The germline V gene has CDR1 SGHNT and CDR2 YYREEE (reference sequence). The CDR3 contains 13 residues. Researchers partitioned CD4+ cells into CD45RA+ naive and CD45RA-negative memory subsets.

The sequenced material came from naive CD4+ T cells sorted from blood. Subset: CD45RA+ positively selected. The source is a man aged 18 to 30 in good health. The chain employs TRBV5-4 and TRBJ2-2; unclear D gene. CDR3 sequence reads: CASRRQNTGELFF. CDR3 bases: TGTGCCAGCAGGAGACAGAACACCGGGGAGCTGTTTTTT.